These T cell receptor beta chains were read from a single sample in a study of blood T cell repertoires in COVID-19. TCRdb keeps only in-frame clones here, not all; method: immunoSEQ multiplex PCR. The sample lists some 200,000 clones; about four fifths were seen once. Sequenced input: peripheral blood. The receptors originated from a woman older than 75 with COVID-19, enrolled during active disease. CDR3s include the opening cysteine and the closing phenylalanine or tryptophan. The D gene is left open where the match is weak. Not every row has a clone size; where given, it reads once, few, many or a size class.

j_gene	abundance	d_gene	len	v_gene	CDR3nt	CDR3aa
TRBJ2-1	NA	NA	15	TRBV3-1/TRBV3-2	TGTGCCAGCAGCCAAGTTACCGCTAAACCGGGTGAGCAGTTCTTC	CASSQVTAKPGEQFF
TRBJ1-6	NA	NA	14	TRBV7-9	TGTGCCAGCAGCCAACAGGGAGGGGATTCACCCCTCCACTTT	CASSQQGGDSPLHF
TRBJ2-3	few	NA	14	TRBV7-2	TGTGCCAGCAGCTTAGTTGACTACACAGATACGCAGTATTTT	CASSLVDYTDTQYF
TRBJ2-3	NA	TRBD2	16	TRBV5-1	TGCGCCAGCAGCCTCGGACTAGCGGGGGGCACAGATACGCAGTATTTT	CASSLGLAGGTDTQYF
TRBJ1-5	NA	NA	15	TRBV28	TGTGCCAGCAGCATCCGACAGTATAGCAATCAGCCCCAGCATTTT	CASSIRQYSNQPQHF
TRBJ2-7	NA	TRBD2	15	TRBV28	TGTGCCACCGAGGGACTAGCGGGAAGTCCCTACGAGCAGTACTTC	CATEGLAGSPYEQYF
TRBJ1-2	NA	NA	15	TRBV5-5	TGTGCCAGCAGCCCCCGACGGGGGGTCAGCTATGGCTACACCTTC	CASSPRRGVSYGYTF
TRBJ2-5	NA	TRBD1	15	TRBV24-1	TGTGCCACCAGTGGACAGGGTATGGGGCAAGAGACCCAGTACTTC	CATSGQGMGQETQYF
TRBJ2-2	NA	NA	15	TRBV18	TGTGCCAGCTCACCAAGCGGGCTGAACACCGGGGAGCTGTTTTTT	CASSPSGLNTGELFF
TRBJ2-1	NA	TRBD2	15	TRBV11-2	TGTGCCAGCAGCTTACTAGCGGGGGCTGTTAATGAGCAGTTCTTC	CASSLLAGAVNEQFF
TRBJ1-5	NA	NA	20	TRBV21-1	TGTGCCAGCATCGCAGGACAGCTGGAAGAGGGATCCATTAGCAATCAGCCCCAGCATTTT	CASIAGQLEEGSISNQPQHF
TRBJ2-7	many	TRBD2	12	TRBV30	TGTGCCTGGAGGGTTTGGGGGGGCGAGCAGTACTTC	CAWRVWGGEQYF
TRBJ2-5	NA	TRBD2	14	TRBV7-2	TGTGCCAGCAGTTCCCGGGGGGGTTGGGAGACCCAGTACTTC	CASSSRGGWETQYF
TRBJ2-2	NA	NA	16	TRBV11-2	TGTGCCAGCAGCTACATATGGGAGCGGTTCGGCGGGGAGCTGTTTTTT	CASSYIWERFGGELFF
TRBJ2-5	NA	TRBD1	15	TRBV4-3	TGCGCCAGCAGCCAAGATTTGACAGGGCCCAGGACCCAGTACTTC	CASSQDLTGPRTQYF
TRBJ1-2	NA	NA	14	TRBV19	TGTGCCAGTAGTATAGGGGGCGGCCTCGGTGGCTACACCTTC	CASSIGGGLGGYTF
TRBJ1-2	NA	TRBD1	15	TRBV5-1	TGCGCCAGCAGCCCGGGACAGGGGCCTGGGGATGGCTACACCTTC	CASSPGQGPGDGYTF
TRBJ1-2	NA	NA	15	TRBV7-2	TGTGCCAGCAGCTTAGGTTACATAACTAACTATGGCTACACCTTC	CASSLGYITNYGYTF
TRBJ1-2	NA	NA	13	TRBV19	TGTGCCAGTACCCCCGGCAGGGTGAGTGGCTACACCTTC	CASTPGRVSGYTF
TRBJ2-2	NA	NA	11	TRBV21-1	TGTGCCAGCGTATACACCGGGGAGCTGTTTTTT	CASVYTGELFF
TRBJ1-5	NA	TRBD1	15	TRBV15	TGTGCCACCAGCCCCGGGACAGTTAGCAATCAGCCCCAGCATTTT	CATSPGTVSNQPQHF
TRBJ2-7	NA	NA	13	TRBV19	TGTGCCAGTAGTCCGGCACAGGGAAACGAGCAGTACTTC	CASSPAQGNEQYF
TRBJ1-1	NA	TRBD1	17	TRBV6-2/TRBV6-3	TGTGCCAGCAGTTTCTTTGACAGGGGGCTTCAAAACACTGAAGCTTTCTTT	CASSFFDRGLQNTEAFF
TRBJ2-7	NA	TRBD2	14	TRBV2	TGTGCCAGCAATCTTGGACTAGCTGGCTACGAGCAGTACTTC	CASNLGLAGYEQYF
TRBJ1-6	NA	NA	13	TRBV29-1	TGCAGCGTCCGAACTAACTTTAATTCACCCCTCCACTTT	CSVRTNFNSPLHF
TRBJ2-7	NA	NA	14	TRBV3-1/TRBV3-2	TGTGCCAGCAGCCAGGTGCTAGCGCAAGGCGAGCAGTACTTC	CASSQVLAQGEQYF
TRBJ2-7	NA	TRBD2	13	TRBV5-4	TGTGCCAGCAGCCGTAGCGGGAGCCACGAGCAGTACTTC	CASSRSGSHEQYF
TRBJ1-4	few	TRBD1	14	TRBV19	TGTGCCAGTAGGGACAGGGCAACTAATGAAAAACTGTTTTTT	CASRDRATNEKLFF
TRBJ2-7	NA	NA	14	TRBV6-5	TGTGCCAGCAAGACCGACGGGGGATCCTACGAGCAGTACTTC	CASKTDGGSYEQYF
TRBJ2-2	NA	TRBD2	17	TRBV27	TGTGCCAGCAGTTTAAAAAGGACTAGCGGATACACCGGGGAGCTGTTTTTT	CASSLKRTSGYTGELFF
TRBJ2-7	NA	NA	14	TRBV7-2	TGTGCCAGCAGCCCGGTACGAGGGACCTACGAGCAGTACTTC	CASSPVRGTYEQYF
TRBJ2-7	NA	TRBD2	18	TRBV7-2	TGTGCCAGCAGCTCGGGACTAGCGGGGGGACTTGGGACCTACGAGCAGTACTTC	CASSSGLAGGLGTYEQYF
TRBJ2-3	once	NA	14	TRBV27	TGTGCCAGCAGTCGCCCCTATAGCACAGATACGCAGTATTTT	CASSRPYSTDTQYF
TRBJ2-1	NA	TRBD2	18	TRBV5-1	TGCGCCAGCAGCTATGGACTAGCGGGAGGGTCGCGGTACAATGAGCAGTTCTTC	CASSYGLAGGSRYNEQFF
TRBJ2-1	few	TRBD2	16	TRBV9	TGTGCCAGCAGCGTAGACCCTAGCGGGACCTACAATGAGCAGTTCTTC	CASSVDPSGTYNEQFF
TRBJ2-1	NA	NA	16	TRBV15	TGTGCCACCCAAAATGGACCGGGACTGAGTAACAATGAGCAGTTCTTC	CATQNGPGLSNNEQFF
TRBJ1-3	NA	TRBD1	14	TRBV5-6	TGTGCCAGCAGGATGACAGGGGCAGGAAACACCATATATTTT	CASRMTGAGNTIYF
TRBJ2-6	NA	NA	14	TRBV28	TGTGCCAGCAGTTTACTCTCTGGGGCCAACGTCCTGACTTTC	CASSLLSGANVLTF
TRBJ2-1	few	NA	15	TRBV30	TGTGCCTGGAGGGGGCCCCTGGGCACCTACAATGAGCAGTTCTTC	CAWRGPLGTYNEQFF
TRBJ1-4	few	NA	17	TRBV2	TGTGCCAGCAGTGCACAGGGAGACCCTGCAACTAATGAAAAACTGTTTTTT	CASSAQGDPATNEKLFF